A single sample gave rise to the 20 T cell receptor beta chains below, sequenced in a study of graft-versus-host responses after intestinal transplantation. Measured with immunoSEQ multiplex PCR; TCRdb has only the in-frame clones, and not every one. The sample holds 7,000 to 10,000 clones, 30% to 35% seen once. The source material was alloreactive CD4+ T cells from a mixed lymphocyte reaction culture, sampled before intestinal transplant. Subset described: CFSE-low proliferating T cells sorted from roughly 6-day pre-transplant mixed lymphocyte reaction (GvH or HvG direction). The source of these receptors is a human patient who received an intestinal transplant.

This clone was observed a few times. J is TRBJ1-1 and V is TRBV5-1; D call uncertain. The CDR3 contains 12 residues. From germline, CDR1 is SGHRS and CDR2 YFSETQ. Trimming shortened V by 3 bases and J by 9 bases, and 12 bases separated the two germline ends. DNA for the CDR3: TGCGCCAGCAGCTCCGTCCGGGGTAAAGCTTTCTTT. It translates to CASSSVRGKAFF.

The chain employs TRBV9 and TRBJ2-7, with a weak D call TRBD1 (6 bases). Trimming removed 0 bases at V and 4 bases at J, with 11 bases between. Germline CDR1 is SGDLS and CDR2 is YYNGEE. The CDR3 consists of 14 residues. CDR3 amino acids: CASSVAAGTYEQYF. The CDR3 DNA reads as TGTGCCAGCAGCGTAGCTGCAGGGACATACGAGCAGTACTTC.

The CDR3 reads CASSLSSGMNTEAFF. CDR3 in DNA: TGTGCCAGCAGTCTTTCCTCAGGGATGAACACTGAAGCTTTCTTT. The chain has TRBV27 and TRBJ1-1; TRBD1 might be the D (5 bases). CDR1 is MNHEY, CDR2 SMNVEV, per germline (reference sequence). There are 15 residues in the CDR3. Trimming removed 5 bases from V and 0 bases from J, with 13 bases in between.

The rearrangement uses TRBV19 and TRBJ2-4, with D maybe TRBD1 (6 bases). Between the trimmed V and J ends, which lost 5 bases and 0 bases, there was a span of 11 bases. The CDR3 loop spans 15 amino acids. The germline CDR1 and CDR2 sequences are LNHDA and SQIVND (reference sequence). The CDR3 here is CASSEQGLAKNIQYF. In DNA, the CDR3 is TGTGCCAGTAGTGAACAGGGCTTAGCCAAAAACATTCAGTACTTC.

The V gene is TRBV4-1, the J gene TRBJ1-5; TRBD1 agrees at 7 bases. The CDR3 is 15 amino acids. The V gene end was trimmed by 4 bases and the J gene end by 4 bases; junction bases not matched to a gene: 7. Germline V gene data show CDR1 as MGHRA and CDR2 as YSYEKL. CDR3 in amino acids: CASSPLGTANQPQHF. The DNA of the CDR3 is TGCGCCAGCAGCCCCCTAGGGACAGCAAATCAGCCCCAGCATTTT.

This rearrangement joins TRBV6-5 to TRBJ1-5, with a tentative D call TRBD1 (6 bases). The CDR3 spans 14 residues. V was cut by 5 bases and J by 3 bases, with 11 bases left in between. CDR1 is MNHEY, CDR2 SVGAGI, per germline. Here the CDR3 reads CASSNTGLNQPQHF. For the CDR3, the DNA is TGTGCCAGCAGTAACACAGGGCTCAATCAGCCCCAGCATTTT.

V and J are TRBV5-4 and TRBJ2-1; 8 bases are shared with TRBD2. The CDR3 contains 15 residues. J was trimmed by 7 bases and V by 3 bases; bases with no gene match: 9. Looked up from germline, CDR1 is SGHNT and CDR2 is YYREEE (reference sequence). Here the CDR3 reads CASSSQRELGNEQFF. The CDR3 region has the DNA TGTGCCAGCAGCTCCCAGCGGGAGTTGGGGAATGAGCAGTTCTTC.

This clone was found a few times. The chain is built from TRBV6-5 and TRBJ1-4; 8 bases map to TRBD1. J was trimmed by 7 bases and V by 5 bases; bases with no gene match: 9. The germline CDR1 and CDR2 sequences are MNHEY and SVGAGI. This CDR3 contains 15 residues. The CDR3 region is CASSTRQGLAEKLFF. Here the CDR3 DNA reads TGTGCCAGCAGTACCCGACAGGGGCTTGCTGAAAAACTGTTTTTT.

The rearrangement uses TRBV6-5 and TRBJ1-5; 9 nucleotides match TRBD1. The CDR3 consists of 14 residues. Trimming at V came to 6 bases and at J to 6 bases, leaving 6 bases not matched to a gene. Germline V gene data show CDR1 as MNHEY and CDR2 as SVGAGI. CDR3 nucleotides: TGTGCCAGCAGCCCTACAGGGGGCGGTCAGCCCCAGCATTTT. This codes for CASSPTGGGQPQHF.

This clone occurred a few times. The J gene is TRBJ1-1, the V gene TRBV5-1; D remains ambiguous. Trimming took 0 bases from V and 0 from J, leaving 9 bases between them. Germline V gene data show CDR1 as SGHRS and CDR2 as YFSETQ. CDR3 length: 15 residues. The CDR3 DNA reads as TGCGCCAGCAGCTTGGCCGCGGAGTTGAACACTGAAGCTTTCTTT. It encodes CASSLAAELNTEAFF.

This clone qualifies as medium-sized. The chain carries TRBV28 and TRBJ2-7; 7 bases line up with TRBD1. Trimming took 5 bases from V and 2 from J; bases not matched to a gene: 15. Germline V lookup: CDR1 MDHEN, CDR2 SYDVKM. This CDR3 region has 17 residues. CDR3: CASSLATGSISTYEQYF. The CDR3 coding sequence is TGTGCCAGCAGTCTCGCGACAGGGTCGATCAGCACCTACGAGCAGTACTTC.

J is TRBJ2-5 and V is TRBV10-3, with TRBD2 matching 7 bases. Germline-derived CDR1 and CDR2 are ENHRY and SYGVKD. The CDR3 extends over 13 amino acids. V was clipped by 10 bases and J by 5 bases; unmatched bases: 10. The CDR3 is CATSPSGRETQYF. The CDR3 DNA reads TGTGCCACCTCACCTAGCGGAAGGGAGACCCAGTACTTC.

The chain combines TRBV6-5 with TRBJ1-5; D gene ambiguous. From germline, CDR1 is MNHEY and CDR2 SVGAGI. V lost 2 bases and J lost 6, with 8 bases in between. This CDR3 spans 13 amino acids. CDR3 amino acids: CASSYEVGQPQHF. CDR3 coding DNA: TGTGCCAGCAGTTACGAAGTCGGTCAGCCCCAGCATTTT.

By share, this clone ranks as medium-sized (0.01 to 0.1%). The chain combines TRBV10-3 with TRBJ1-2; no clear D gene. CDR3 size: 15 residues. Per germline, CDR1 ENHRY and CDR2 SYGVKD. The V end was cut by 1 base, the J end by 3 bases, with 12 bases between. The CDR3, as DNA: TGTGCCATCAGTGAGTACGCGGCTCCCGACTATGGCTACACCTTC. It encodes CAISEYAAPDYGYTF.

The V and J genes are TRBV6-5 and TRBJ1-5; 8 bases agree with TRBD1. The CDR3 length is 16 residues. The V gene end was trimmed by 0 bases and the J gene end by 7 bases; junction bases not matched to a gene: 8. CDR1 and CDR2 from the germline V gene are MNHEY and SVGAGI. The CDR3 loop reads CASSYSTGELGQPQHF. CDR3 sequence (DNA): TGTGCCAGCAGTTACTCGACAGGGGAATTAGGGCAGCCCCAGCATTTT.

This rearrangement joins TRBV27 to TRBJ1-6; 10 bases agree with TRBD1. In germline, CDR1 is MNHEY, CDR2 SMNVEV (reference sequence). This CDR3 is built from 15 residues. V shed 0 bases and J 7 bases; nucleotides not matched to a gene: 0. The CDR3 DNA reads as TGTGCCAGCAGTTTATCGGGACAGGGGAATTCACCCCTCCACTTT. It is translated as CASSLSGQGNSPLHF.

This rearrangement joins TRBV19 to TRBJ2-7; TRBD1 agrees at 9 bases. The CDR3 is made up of 16 amino acids. The junction had 10 bases not matched to a gene; V was cut back by 5 bases and J by 2 bases. Looked up from germline, CDR1 is LNHDA and CDR2 is SQIVND (reference sequence). The chain's CDR3 is CASSYYPGQGTYEQYF. The CDR3 DNA sequence: TGTGCCAGTAGTTACTATCCGGGACAGGGTACCTACGAGCAGTACTTC.

This clone is labeled medium-sized. The chain is built from TRBV19 and TRBJ2-2; 9 nucleotides align to TRBD1. Germline lookup yields CDR1 LNHDA and CDR2 SQIVND (reference sequence). Unmatched junction bases numbered 3, after V lost 7 bases and J lost 3 bases. This CDR3 region has 14 residues. The CDR3 is CASNDRGDTGELFF. The CDR3 DNA is TGTGCCAGTAACGACAGGGGGGACACCGGGGAGCTGTTTTTT.

The chain is built from TRBV5-4 and TRBJ2-1, with 12 positions matching TRBD2. CDR3 length: 14 residues. V was pared by 4 bases and J by 12 bases, with 8 bases of the junction left unmatched. CDR1 and CDR2 from the germline V gene are SGHNT and YYREEE (reference sequence). The CDR3 spells CASSASGREAGQFF. In DNA, the CDR3 is TGTGCCAGCAGCGCTAGCGGGAGGGAAGCCGGGCAGTTCTTC.

This clone turned up a few times. The chain employs TRBV6-5 and TRBJ2-1; 12 bases line up with TRBD2. The germline V gene has CDR1 MNHEY and CDR2 SVGAGI. This CDR3 comprises 15 residues. Trimming cost V 5 bases and J 9 bases; bases outside gene matches: 8. The CDR3 loop reads CASSGRLAGDGEQFF. The CDR3 coding sequence is TGTGCCAGCAGTGGACGACTAGCGGGGGACGGTGAGCAGTTCTTC.